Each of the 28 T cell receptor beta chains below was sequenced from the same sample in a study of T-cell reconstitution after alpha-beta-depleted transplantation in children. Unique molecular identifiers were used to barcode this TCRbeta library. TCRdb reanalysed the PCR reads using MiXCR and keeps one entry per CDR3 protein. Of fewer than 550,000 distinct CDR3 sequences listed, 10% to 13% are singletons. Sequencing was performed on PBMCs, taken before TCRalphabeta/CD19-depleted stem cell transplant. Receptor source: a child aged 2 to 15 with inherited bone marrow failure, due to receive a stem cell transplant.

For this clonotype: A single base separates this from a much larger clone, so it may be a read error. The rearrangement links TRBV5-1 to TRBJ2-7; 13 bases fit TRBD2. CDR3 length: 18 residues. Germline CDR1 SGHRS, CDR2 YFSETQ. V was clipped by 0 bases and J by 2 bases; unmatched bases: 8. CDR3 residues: CASSLVQRTSGRAYEQYF. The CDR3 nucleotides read TGCGCCAGCAGCTTGGTCCAACGAACTAGCGGGAGGGCCTACGAGCAGTACTTC.

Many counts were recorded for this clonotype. The CDR3 protein is CASKTVAGNTIYF. In DNA form, the CDR3 reads TGTGCCAGTAAGACAGTCGCTGGAAACACCATATATTTT. The chain recombines TRBV28 with TRBJ1-3, with D possibly matching TRBD1 (5 bases). From germline, CDR1 is MDHEN and CDR2 SYDVKM. V was shortened by 9 bases and J by 2 bases, with 11 bases between the two germline ends. The CDR3 is 13 amino acids.

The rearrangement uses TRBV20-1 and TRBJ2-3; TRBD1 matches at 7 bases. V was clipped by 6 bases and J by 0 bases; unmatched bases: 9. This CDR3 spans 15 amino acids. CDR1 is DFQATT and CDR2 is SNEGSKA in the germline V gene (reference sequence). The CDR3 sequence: CSARDSRASTDTQYF. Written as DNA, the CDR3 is TGCAGTGCCCGGGACAGCCGAGCTAGCACAGATACGCAGTATTTT.

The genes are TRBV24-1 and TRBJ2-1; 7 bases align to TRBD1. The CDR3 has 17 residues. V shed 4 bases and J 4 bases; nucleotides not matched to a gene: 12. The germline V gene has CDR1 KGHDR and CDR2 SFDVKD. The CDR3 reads CATSEAHRDRNYNEQFF. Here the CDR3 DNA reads TGTGCCACCAGTGAGGCCCACCGGGACAGAAATTACAATGAGCAGTTCTTC.

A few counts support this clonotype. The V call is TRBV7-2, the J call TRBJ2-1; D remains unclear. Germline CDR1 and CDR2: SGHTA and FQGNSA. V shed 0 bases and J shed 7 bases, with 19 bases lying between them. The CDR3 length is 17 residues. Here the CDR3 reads CASSLAHRPWEGNEQFF. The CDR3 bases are TGTGCCAGCAGCTTAGCTCATCGACCCTGGGAAGGGAATGAGCAGTTCTTC.

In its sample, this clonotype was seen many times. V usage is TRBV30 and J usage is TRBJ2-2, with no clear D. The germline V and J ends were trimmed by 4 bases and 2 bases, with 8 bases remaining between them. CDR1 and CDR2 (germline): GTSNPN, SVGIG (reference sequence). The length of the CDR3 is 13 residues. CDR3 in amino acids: CAWIVYNTGELFF. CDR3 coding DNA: TGTGCCTGGATTGTGTATAACACCGGGGAGCTGTTTTTT.

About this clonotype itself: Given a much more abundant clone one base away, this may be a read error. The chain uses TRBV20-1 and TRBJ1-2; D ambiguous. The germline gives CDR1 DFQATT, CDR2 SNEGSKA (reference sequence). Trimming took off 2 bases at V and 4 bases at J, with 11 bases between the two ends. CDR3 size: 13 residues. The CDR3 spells CSARSYSFYGYTF. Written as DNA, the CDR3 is TGCAGTGCTAGATCGTACAGCTTCTATGGCTACACCTTC.

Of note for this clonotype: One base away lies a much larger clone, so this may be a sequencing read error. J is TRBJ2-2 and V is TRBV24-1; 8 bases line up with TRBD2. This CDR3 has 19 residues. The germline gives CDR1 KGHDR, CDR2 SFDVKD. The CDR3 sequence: CATSDLGGSEREFTGEPFF. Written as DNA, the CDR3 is TGTGCCACCAGTGATTTGGGGGGCAGCGAGCGGGAGTTCACCGGGGAGCCGTTTTTT.

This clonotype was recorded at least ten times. In DNA, the CDR3 is TGTGCCAGCAGCCCCGGGGTCCAAGAGACCCAGTACTTC. It encodes CASSPGVQETQYF. The chain employs TRBV7-8 and TRBJ2-5, with D perhaps TRBD2 (5 bases). The CDR3 has 13 amino acids. V was shortened by 5 bases and J by 1 base, with 8 bases between the two germline ends. Germline CDR1 is SGHVS and CDR2 is FQNEAQ. The variable domain in full, completed from reference TRBV7-8 and TRBJ2-5, reads GAGVSQSPRYKVAKRGQDVALRCDPISGHVSLFWYQQALGQGPEFLTYFQNEAQLDKSGLPSDRFFAERPEGSVSTLKIQRTQQEDSAVYLCASSPGVQETQYFGPGTRLLVL.

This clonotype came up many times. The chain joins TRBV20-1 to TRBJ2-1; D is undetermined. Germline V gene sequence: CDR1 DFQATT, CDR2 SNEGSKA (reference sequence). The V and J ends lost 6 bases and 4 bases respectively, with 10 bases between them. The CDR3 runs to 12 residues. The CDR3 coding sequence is TGCAGTGCCAGGTGGCCTTACAATGAGCAGTTCTTC. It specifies CSARWPYNEQFF.

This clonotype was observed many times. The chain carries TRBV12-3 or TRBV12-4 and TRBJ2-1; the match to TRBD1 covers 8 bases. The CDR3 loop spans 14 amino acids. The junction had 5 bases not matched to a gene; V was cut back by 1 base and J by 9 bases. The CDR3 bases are TGTGCCAGCAGTTTAGGGACAGGGACGAGTGAGCAGTTCTTC. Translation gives CASSLGTGTSEQFF.

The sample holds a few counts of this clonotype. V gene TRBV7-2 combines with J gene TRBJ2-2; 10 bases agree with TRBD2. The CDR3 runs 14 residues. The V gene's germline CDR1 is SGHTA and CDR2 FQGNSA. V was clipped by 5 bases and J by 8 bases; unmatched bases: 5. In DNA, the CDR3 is TGTGCCAGCAGCCCGGGACTAGCGATGGGGGAGCTGTTTTTT. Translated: CASSPGLAMGELFF.

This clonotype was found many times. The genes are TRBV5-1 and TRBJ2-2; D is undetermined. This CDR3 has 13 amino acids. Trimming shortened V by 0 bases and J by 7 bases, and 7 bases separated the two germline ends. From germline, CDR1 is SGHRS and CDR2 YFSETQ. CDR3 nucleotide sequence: TGCGCCAGCAGCTTGGCCAATTTCGGGGAGCTGTTTTTT. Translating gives CASSLANFGELFF. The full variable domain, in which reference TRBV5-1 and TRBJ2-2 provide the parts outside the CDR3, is KAGVTQTPRYLIKTRGQQVTLSCSPISGHRSVSWYQQTPGQGLQFLFEYFSETQRNKGNFPGRFSGRQFSNSRSEMNVSTLELGDSALYLCASSLANFGELFFGEGSRLTVL.

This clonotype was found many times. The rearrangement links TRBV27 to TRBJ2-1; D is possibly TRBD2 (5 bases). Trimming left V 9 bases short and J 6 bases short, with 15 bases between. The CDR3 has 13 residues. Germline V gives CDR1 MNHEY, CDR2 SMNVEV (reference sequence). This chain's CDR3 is CASSPTRGNEQFF. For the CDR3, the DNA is TGTGCCAGTAGCCCTACCCGGGGCAATGAGCAGTTCTTC.

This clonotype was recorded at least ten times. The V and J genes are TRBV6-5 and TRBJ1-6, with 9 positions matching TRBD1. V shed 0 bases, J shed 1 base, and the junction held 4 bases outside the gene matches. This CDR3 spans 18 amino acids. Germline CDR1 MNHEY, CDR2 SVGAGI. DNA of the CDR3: TGTGCCAGCAGTTACTCCCCTGACAGGGGGTCCTATAATTCACCCCTCCACTTT. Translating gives CASSYSPDRGSYNSPLHF.

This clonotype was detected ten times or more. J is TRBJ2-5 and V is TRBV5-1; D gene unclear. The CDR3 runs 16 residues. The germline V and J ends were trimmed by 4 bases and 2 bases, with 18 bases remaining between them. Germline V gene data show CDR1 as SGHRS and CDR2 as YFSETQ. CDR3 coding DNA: TGCGCCAGCAGCCCCGACCTTAGTTGGCAGCAAGAGACCCAGTACTTC. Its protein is CASSPDLSWQQETQYF.

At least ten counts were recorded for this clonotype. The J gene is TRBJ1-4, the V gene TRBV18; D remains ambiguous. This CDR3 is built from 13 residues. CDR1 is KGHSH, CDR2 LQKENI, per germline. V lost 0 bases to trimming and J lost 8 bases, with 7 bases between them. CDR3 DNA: TGTGCCAGCTCACCACCCCCTCGGGAAAAACTGTTTTTT. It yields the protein CASSPPPREKLFF.

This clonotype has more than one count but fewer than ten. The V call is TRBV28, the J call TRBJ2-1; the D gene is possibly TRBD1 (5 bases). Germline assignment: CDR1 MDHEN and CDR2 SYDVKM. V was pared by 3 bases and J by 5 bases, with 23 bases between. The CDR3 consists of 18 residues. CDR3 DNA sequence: TGTGCCAGCAGTTTGATGGCGCAACTCAGGGTTCCGGACAATGAGCAGTTCTTC. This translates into CASSLMAQLRVPDNEQFF.

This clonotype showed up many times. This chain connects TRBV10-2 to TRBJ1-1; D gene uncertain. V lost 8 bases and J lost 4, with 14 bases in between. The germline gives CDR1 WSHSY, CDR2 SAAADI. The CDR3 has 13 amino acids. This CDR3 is CASGLFKVTEAFF. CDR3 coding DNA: TGCGCCAGCGGACTTTTTAAGGTCACTGAAGCTTTCTTT.

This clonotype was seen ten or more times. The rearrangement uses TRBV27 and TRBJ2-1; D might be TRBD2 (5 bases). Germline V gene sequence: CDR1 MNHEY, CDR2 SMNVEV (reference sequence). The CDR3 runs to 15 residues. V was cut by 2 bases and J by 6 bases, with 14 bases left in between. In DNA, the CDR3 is TGTGCCAGCAGTTTAATTGGCGGGCTGAGCAATGAGCAGTTCTTC. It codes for CASSLIGGLSNEQFF.

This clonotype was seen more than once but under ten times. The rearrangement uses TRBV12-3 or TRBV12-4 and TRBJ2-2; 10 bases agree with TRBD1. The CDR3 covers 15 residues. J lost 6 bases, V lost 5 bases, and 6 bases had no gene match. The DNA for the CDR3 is TGTGCCAGCAGTCCGACAGGGGGCACGTCCGGGGAGCTGTTTTTT. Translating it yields CASSPTGGTSGELFF.

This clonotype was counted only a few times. The chain's CDR3 is CASSFERGSERYTF. The CDR3 DNA reads TGTGCCAGCAGTTTTGAGAGGGGCTCGGAGCGCTACACCTTC. The V call is TRBV12-3 or TRBV12-4, the J call TRBJ1-2; D may be TRBD1 (5 bases). This CDR3 has 14 residues. V was shortened by 3 bases and J by 9 bases, with 17 bases between the two germline ends.

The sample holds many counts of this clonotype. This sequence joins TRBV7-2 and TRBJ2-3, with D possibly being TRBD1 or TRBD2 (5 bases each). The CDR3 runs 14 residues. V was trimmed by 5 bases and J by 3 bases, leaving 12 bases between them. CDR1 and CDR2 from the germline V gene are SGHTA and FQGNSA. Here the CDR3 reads CASSPMGVTDTQYF. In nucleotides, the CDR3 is TGTGCCAGCAGCCCAATGGGGGTTACAGATACGCAGTATTTT.

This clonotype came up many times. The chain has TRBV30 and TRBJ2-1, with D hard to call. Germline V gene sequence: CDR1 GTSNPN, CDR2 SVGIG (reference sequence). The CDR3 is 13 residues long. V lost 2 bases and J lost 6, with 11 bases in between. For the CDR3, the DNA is TGTGCCTGGAGTCTGGCCAGTCCCAATGAGCAGTTCTTC. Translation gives CAWSLASPNEQFF. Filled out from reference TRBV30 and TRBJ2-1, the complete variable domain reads SQTIHQWPATLVQPVGSPLSLECTVEGTSNPNLYWYRQAAGRGLQLLFYSVGIGQISSEVPQNLSASRPQDRQFILSSKKLLLSDSGFYLCAWSLASPNEQFFGPGTRLTVL.

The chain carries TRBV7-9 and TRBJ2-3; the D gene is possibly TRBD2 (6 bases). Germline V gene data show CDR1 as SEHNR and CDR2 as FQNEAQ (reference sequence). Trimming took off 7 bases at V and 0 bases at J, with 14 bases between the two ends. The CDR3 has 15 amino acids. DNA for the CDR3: TGTGCCAGCATCGGGGGTACCACTAGCACAGATACGCAGTATTTT. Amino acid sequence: CASIGGTTSTDTQYF.

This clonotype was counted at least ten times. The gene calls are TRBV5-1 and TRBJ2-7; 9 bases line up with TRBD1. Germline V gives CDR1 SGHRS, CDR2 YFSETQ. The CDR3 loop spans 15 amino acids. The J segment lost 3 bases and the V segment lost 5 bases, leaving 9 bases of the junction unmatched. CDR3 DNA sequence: TGCGCCAGCAGACCCCCGGGACAGGGCCTCTACGAGCAGTACTTC. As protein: CASRPPGQGLYEQYF.

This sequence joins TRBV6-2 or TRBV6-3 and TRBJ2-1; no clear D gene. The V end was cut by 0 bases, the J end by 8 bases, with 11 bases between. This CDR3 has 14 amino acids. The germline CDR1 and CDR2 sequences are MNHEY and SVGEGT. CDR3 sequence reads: CASSYSIIVDEQFF. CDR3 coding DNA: TGTGCCAGCAGTTACTCGATTATCGTCGATGAGCAGTTCTTC.

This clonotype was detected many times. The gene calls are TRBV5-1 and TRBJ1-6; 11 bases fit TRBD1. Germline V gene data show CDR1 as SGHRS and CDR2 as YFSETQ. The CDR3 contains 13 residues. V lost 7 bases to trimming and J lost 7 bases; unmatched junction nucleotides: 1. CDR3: CASGQGANSPLHF. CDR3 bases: TGCGCCAGCGGACAGGGGGCAAATTCACCCCTCCACTTT.